The subject of this entry is one T cell receptor (beta chain). This specimen belongs to a study of CD8+ T cells in alopecia areata. PBMC-derived CD4+ and CD8+ T cells were sorted. After isolation, RNA underwent reverse transcription to generate cDNA as the sequencing template. Sequenced by immunoSEQ multiplex PCR; TCRdb stores in-frame clones only, minus some. The table shows 200,000 to 250,000 clones, with around two thirds occurring only once. Germline CDR1 and CDR2: SGHTA and FQGNSA. There are 15 residues in the CDR3. V lost 2 bases to trimming and J lost 0 bases; unmatched junction nucleotides: 3. V usage is TRBV7-2 and J usage is TRBJ2-7, with 8 bases aligning to TRBD1. The specimen was CD4+ T cells sorted from blood, collected at week 0. This receptor was identified in a human donor with alopecia areata. The CDR3 is CASSLTGQASYEQYF. The DNA for the CDR3 is TGTGCCAGCAGCTTAACGGGACAGGCCTCCTACGAGCAGTACTTC.